The subject of this entry is one T cell receptor beta chain. The target antigen is unknown. Researchers used the Oncomine TCR Beta short-read assay to sequence DNA from cultured CD4+ T cells. The genomic DNA was obtained from cultured CD4+ T cells by extraction with the QIAamp micro DNA kit. TCRdb used MiXCR to reprocess the PCR reads, holding one entry per CDR3 protein. The profile covers some 10,000 distinct CDR3 sequences, with around three fifths appearing a single time and roughly 17% taken by the ten largest. Treatment: roughly 11-day PBMC culture with coronavirus spike peptide pools or control peptides (ViraFEST assay). Cultures of PBMCs, roughly 2 million per well, were set up with 7.5 to 10 IU/ml IL-2 and 8 to 10 ug/ml peptide pools. The data derive from a study of vaccination and CD4 T cells after COVID-19. Whole-study context: Recovered patients in the cohort numbered six men and four women, two of them Hispanic.

The CDR3 runs 15 residues. Germline V lookup: CDR1 SGHTA, CDR2 FQGNSA. The J segment lost 7 bases and the V segment lost 1 base, leaving 5 bases of the junction unmatched. Sample: CD4+ T cells from blood, cultured in vitro. The chain uses TRBV7-2 and TRBJ1-5, with TRBD1 identical over 9 bases. The source of this sequence is a human donor who had recovered from COVID-19. The DNA for the CDR3 is TGTGCCAGCAGCTTAGGGACAGGGGTCGGGCAGCCCCAGCATTTT. It encodes CASSLGTGVGQPQHF.